The 20 T cell receptor beta chains below were found in one sample sequenced in a study of cytomegalovirus exposure and HLA in healthy donors (dated by TCRdb to 2015 to 2018). The library was produced with the immunoSEQ multiplex PCR assay. For the multiplex PCR, a mixture combining 60 forward primers for TCR Vbeta segments and 13 reverse primers for TCR Jbeta segments was used. Not all clones reach the TCRdb copy of this immuneACCESS table, which keeps in-frame sequences only. Checked studies attribute under half of the gap to unresolved V genes and leave the rest unexplained. The sample's table lists a count of over 35,000 clones. Of the sample, about 1.7% is held by the ten largest clones. Sequenced input: PBMCs. The source of these receptors is a young woman in good health and CMV-seronegative.

This chain joins TRBV4-3 and TRBJ2-1, with 11 nucleotides matching TRBD2. Per the germline V gene, CDR1 is LGHNA and CDR2 is YSLEER. The CDR3 sequence is 18 residues long. The V and J ends lost 4 bases and 1 base, in that order; junction bases with no gene match: 9. CDR3 in DNA: TGCGCCAGCAGCCGCGGACTAGCGGGCACTTCTTCCTACAATGAGCAGTTCTTC. Protein: CASSRGLAGTSSYNEQFF.

CDR3 amino acids: CASSFLPTGNYGYTF. CDR3 sequence (DNA): TGTGCCAGCAGTTTCCTCCCGACAGGGAACTATGGCTACACCTTC. The chain recombines TRBV28 with TRBJ1-2; the match to TRBD1 covers 7 bases. Germline V gene data show CDR1 as MDHEN and CDR2 as SYDVKM. The CDR3 extends over 15 amino acids. V lost 3 bases to trimming and J lost 2 bases; unmatched junction nucleotides: 6.

This rearrangement joins TRBV19 to TRBJ1-5; 10 bases are shared with TRBD1. The CDR3 spans 14 residues. Germline CDR1 LNHDA, CDR2 SQIVND (reference sequence). Trimming took 3 bases from V and 6 from J; bases not matched to a gene: 2. CDR3 nucleotides: TGTGCCAGTAGTATCCGGACAGGGGGTCAGCCCCAGCATTTT. Amino acids: CASSIRTGGQPQHF. Variable domain in full (rest from reference TRBV19 and TRBJ1-5): DGGITQSPKYLFRKEGQNVTLSCEQNLNHDAMYWYRQDPGQGLRLIYYSQIVNDFQKGDIAEGYSVSREKKESFPLTVTSAQKNPTAFYLCASSIRTGGQPQHFGDGTRLSIL.

This sequence joins TRBV9 and TRBJ1-2; D is undetermined. Germline V gene lookup returns CDR1 SGDLS and CDR2 YYNGEE. Trimming left V 4 bases short and J 6 bases short, with 10 bases between. The CDR3 runs 12 residues. The CDR3, as DNA: TGTGCCAGCAGCCCCTCGGTCGATGGCTACACCTTC. It yields the protein CASSPSVDGYTF.

J is TRBJ2-7 and V is TRBV6-6; possibly TRBD1 for D (5 bases). Trimming left V 2 bases short and J 2 bases short, with 7 bases between. This CDR3 spans 13 amino acids. Germline CDR1 MNHNY, CDR2 SVGAGI (reference sequence). The CDR3 DNA sequence: TGTGCCAGCAGTTACGACAGAACCTACGAGCAGTACTTC. As protein: CASSYDRTYEQYF.

The CDR3 is CASSPGTSGIMKDTQYF. CDR3 in DNA: TGTGCCAGCAGCCCCGGGACAAGCGGGATAATGAAAGATACGCAGTATTTT. V is TRBV11-3 and J is TRBJ2-3, with a weak D call TRBD2 (7 bases). Trimming removed 5 bases from V and 5 bases from J, with 23 bases in between. This CDR3 has 17 residues. The germline V gene encodes CDR1 SGHNT and CDR2 YENEEA.

V is TRBV28 and J is TRBJ1-5; perhaps TRBD1 as D (5 bases). In germline, CDR1 is MDHEN, CDR2 SYDVKM. The CDR3 covers 14 residues. V lost 0 bases to trimming and J lost 4 bases, with 7 bases between them. As DNA, the CDR3 is TGTGCCAGCAGTTTATGGACAGTAAATCAGCCCCAGCATTTT. It translates to CASSLWTVNQPQHF.

This chain joins TRBV6-5 and TRBJ1-2; 9 bases line up with TRBD1. The CDR3 loop spans 13 amino acids. Germline CDR1 reads MNHEY; CDR2 reads SVGAGI. The trim removed 6 bases at V and 8 bases at J, leaving 7 bases unmatched. CDR3 bases: TGTGCCAGCAGAGACGGGACAGGGACCGGCTACACCTTC. Translation gives CASRDGTGTGYTF.

The chain recombines TRBV19 with TRBJ2-7, with TRBD1 matching 9 bases. The germline V gene has CDR1 LNHDA and CDR2 SQIVND (reference sequence). Unmatched junction bases numbered 3, after V lost 4 bases and J lost 2 bases. The CDR3 totals 14 residues. The CDR3 is CASSRQGDTYEQYF. For the CDR3, the DNA is TGTGCCAGTAGTAGACAGGGGGACACCTACGAGCAGTACTTC.

The CDR3 region is CAWSRIGASVSYEQYF. The CDR3 DNA reads as TGTGCCTGGAGTCGTATTGGGGCTAGCGTTTCCTACGAGCAGTACTTC. The genes are TRBV30 and TRBJ2-7; tentative D call: TRBD2 (6 bases). The germline CDR1 and CDR2 sequences are GTSNPN and SVGIG (reference sequence). The CDR3 loop spans 16 amino acids. Trimming shortened V by 2 bases and J by 1 base, and 18 bases separated the two germline ends.

The chain carries TRBV29-1 and TRBJ2-1; 7 nucleotides align to TRBD2. V was pared by 8 bases and J by 6 bases, with 10 bases of the junction left unmatched. The CDR3 runs 13 residues. Germline assignment: CDR1 SQVTM and CDR2 ANQGSEA. CDR3 loop: CSYHLGGGNEQFF. As DNA, the CDR3 is TGCAGCTATCACCTGGGGGGGGGCAATGAGCAGTTCTTC.

This sequence joins TRBV6-1 and TRBJ2-5; 8 bases line up with TRBD2. The V and J ends lost 6 bases and 5 bases, in that order; junction bases with no gene match: 8. The CDR3 has 14 amino acids. Germline lookup yields CDR1 MNHNS and CDR2 SASEGT. The CDR3 spells CASRKRGSGETQYF. CDR3 bases: TGTGCCAGCAGGAAGCGGGGGTCCGGGGAGACCCAGTACTTC.

J is TRBJ1-1 and V is TRBV19; a possible D gene is TRBD1 (6 bases). Trimming cost V 5 bases and J 1 base, with 14 bases left between them. This CDR3 is built from 15 residues. Germline CDR1 and CDR2: LNHDA and SQIVND (reference sequence). This CDR3 is CASSSGTFTNTEAFF. The DNA for the CDR3 is TGTGCCAGTAGTTCGGGGACATTCACGAACACTGAAGCTTTCTTT.

The V and J genes are TRBV2 and TRBJ1-1; D uncertain. From germline, CDR1 is SNHLY and CDR2 FYNNEI. The CDR3 covers 12 residues. Between the trimmed V and J ends, which lost 4 bases and 7 bases, there was a span of 10 bases. The CDR3 is CASSGQTFEAFF. CDR3 nucleotide sequence: TGTGCCAGCAGTGGACAAACGTTTGAAGCTTTCTTT.

This chain connects TRBV30 to TRBJ1-4; D call uncertain. V gave up 2 bases and J gave up 9 bases, with 10 bases separating them. The CDR3 covers 12 residues. The germline V gene has CDR1 GTSNPN and CDR2 SVGIG (reference sequence). CDR3 DNA: TGTGCCTGGAGTTCACTAGGGAAAAAACTGTTTTTT. This codes for CAWSSLGKKLFF.

This rearrangement joins TRBV6-5 to TRBJ1-2, with TRBD1 matching 9 bases. Per germline, CDR1 MNHEY and CDR2 SVGAGI. The CDR3 runs to 14 residues. V dropped 0 bases and J dropped 7; count of bases not matched to a gene: 3. As DNA, the CDR3 is TGTGCCAGCAGTTACTCAAGGACAGGGGTTGGCTACACCTTC. This codes for CASSYSRTGVGYTF.

The rearrangement links TRBV28 to TRBJ1-2; D is unresolved. The CDR3 consists of 14 residues. Germline CDR1 MDHEN, CDR2 SYDVKM. Trimming removed 4 bases from V and 1 base from J, with 10 bases in between. CDR3 in amino acids: CASSSGSINYGYTF. The CDR3 region has the DNA TGTGCCAGCAGTTCGGGGTCCATTAACTATGGCTACACCTTC.

This chain uses TRBV6-1 with TRBJ1-5; possibly TRBD1 for D (6 bases). From germline, CDR1 is MNHNS and CDR2 SASEGT. This CDR3 region has 13 residues. Trimming removed 4 bases from V and 6 bases from J, with 10 bases in between. CDR3 sequence (DNA): TGTGCCAGCAGTGTTACAGGGATTCAGCCCCAGCATTTT. Translation gives CASSVTGIQPQHF.

This chain joins TRBV19 and TRBJ2-4; 12 nucleotides agree with TRBD2. J was trimmed by 4 bases and V by 5 bases; bases with no gene match: 6. CDR1 is LNHDA, CDR2 SQIVND, per germline (reference sequence). The CDR3 spans 16 residues. CDR3 nucleotide sequence: TGTGCCAGTAGTTTGACTAGCGGGAGTGTAAAAAACATTCAGTACTTC. Translating it yields CASSLTSGSVKNIQYF.

The gene calls are TRBV5-1 and TRBJ1-4; TRBD1 matches 8 bases. CDR1 and CDR2 from the germline V gene are SGHRS and YFSETQ. The V and J ends lost 6 bases and 7 bases, in that order; junction bases with no gene match: 11. The CDR3 covers 15 residues. The CDR3 DNA reads TGCGCCAGCAAACTGGAAGCAGGGGGCGTTGAAAAACTGTTTTTT. The encoded protein is CASKLEAGGVEKLFF.